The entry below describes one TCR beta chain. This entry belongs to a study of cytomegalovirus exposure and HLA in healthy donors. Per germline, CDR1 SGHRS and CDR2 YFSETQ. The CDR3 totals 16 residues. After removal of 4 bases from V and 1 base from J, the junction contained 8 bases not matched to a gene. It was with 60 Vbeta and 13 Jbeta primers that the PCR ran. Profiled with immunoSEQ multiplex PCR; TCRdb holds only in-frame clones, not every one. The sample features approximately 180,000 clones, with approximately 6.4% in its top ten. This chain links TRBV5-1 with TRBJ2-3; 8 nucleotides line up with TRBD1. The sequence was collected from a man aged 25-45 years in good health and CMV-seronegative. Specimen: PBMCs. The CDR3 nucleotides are TGCGCCAGCAGCCAGGACAGGGTGGGGGGCACAGATACGCAGTATTTT. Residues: CASSQDRVGGTDTQYF.